A selection of T cell receptor beta chains follows, all from one sample in a study of Ad26.COV2.S vaccination and SARS-CoV-2 variants. Generated by immunoSEQ multiplex PCR, the TCRdb table keeps only in-frame clones and is missing some. The table has about 350,000 clones, roughly 91% seen once. The material sequenced was peripheral blood, taken in a trial of Ad26.COV2.S vaccine versus placebo. The receptors were sampled from a person between 18 and 59 years old who received the Ad26.COV2.S COVID-19 vaccine or a placebo. Both conserved end residues are part of each CDR3. The order of the fields is CDR3 protein, CDR3 DNA, V gene, J gene, CDR3 length, D gene, clone size. The D gene is left open where the match is weak. Part of the rows lack a size; the others show once, few, many or a class for expanded clones.

CASSFGQGLNEQYF	TGTGCCAGCAGCTTTGGCCAGGGTCTTAACGAGCAGTACTTC	TRBV7-6	TRBJ2-7	14	NA	NA
CASTLLAGGPYEQYF	TGTGCCAGCACCCTTCTAGCGGGGGGCCCCTACGAGCAGTACTTC	TRBV11-2	TRBJ2-7	15	TRBD2	few
CASSLGPRGNIQYF	TGTGCCAGCAGCTTAGGGCCCAGGGGAAACATTCAGTACTTC	TRBV7-8	TRBJ2-4	14	NA	once
CASRGGGGSSYEQYF	TGTGCCAGCAGGGGCGGTGGCGGAAGCTCCTACGAGCAGTACTTC	TRBV27	TRBJ2-7	15	NA	NA
CASSIALFSYGYTF	TGTGCCAGTAGTATAGCGTTGTTTTCTTATGGCTACACCTTC	TRBV19	TRBJ1-2	14	NA	NA
CASKSLPGSYEQYF	TGCGCCAGCAAGTCCCTCCCGGGCTCCTACGAGCAGTACTTC	TRBV4-1	TRBJ2-7	14	NA	NA
CASSYSRQRANYGYTF	TGTGCCAGCAGTTACTCGAGGCAGCGAGCTAACTATGGCTACACCTTC	TRBV6-6	TRBJ1-2	16	NA	NA
CASAFTIGNTIYF	TGTGCCAGCGCGTTTACGATTGGAAACACCATATATTTT	TRBV28	TRBJ1-3	13	NA	NA
CASSPTPGARDTQYF	TGCGCCAGCAGCCCGACCCCGGGGGCGAGAGATACGCAGTATTTT	TRBV5-1	TRBJ2-3	15	NA	NA
CASSLAVLVLNIQYF	TGTGCCAGCAGCTTAGCGGTGCTAGTTCTAAACATTCAGTACTTC	TRBV7-9	TRBJ2-4	15	NA	NA